This T cell receptor (beta chain) was profiled in a study of response to subunit inactivated influenza vaccine. Whole-study findings and limits: After each seasonal influenza vaccination, few new T cells are recruited, the authors suggested.

From the RT-PCR reads, TCRdb called clonotypes with MiXCR, one entry per CDR3 protein. The sample consists of hundreds of thousands of distinct CDR3 sequences, around 14% of them appearing once. This clonotype was counted a few times. Its antigen is unidentified. This CDR3 is built from 15 residues. With 3 bases clipped from V and 3 bases from J, the junction kept 3 bases outside the gene matches. The sample here was PBMCs from blood, taken roughly 12 days after vaccination. The source of this sequence is a man aged 50 to 59 who received an inactivated influenza vaccine. This chain connects TRBV12-3 or TRBV12-4 to TRBJ2-3; TRBD1 matches at 10 bases. The CDR3 reads CASSLGQGWTDTQYF. CDR3 in DNA: TGTGCCAGCAGTTTGGGACAGGGGTGGACAGATACGCAGTATTTT.